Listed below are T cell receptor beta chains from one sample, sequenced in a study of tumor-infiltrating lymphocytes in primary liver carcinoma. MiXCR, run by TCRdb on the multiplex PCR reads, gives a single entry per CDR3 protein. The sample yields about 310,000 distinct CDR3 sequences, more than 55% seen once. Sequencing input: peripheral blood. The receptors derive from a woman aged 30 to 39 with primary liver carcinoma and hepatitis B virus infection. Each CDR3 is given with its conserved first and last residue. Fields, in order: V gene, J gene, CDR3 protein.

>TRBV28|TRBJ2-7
CASSLEPYGLPTYEQYF
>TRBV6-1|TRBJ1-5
CASFHSGNNQPQHF
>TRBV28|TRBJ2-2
CASGWTGGGRTGEPFF
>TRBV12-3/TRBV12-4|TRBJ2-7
CASSYQGDSYEQYF
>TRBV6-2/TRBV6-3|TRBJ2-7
CASREGLDKQYF
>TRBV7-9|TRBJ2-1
CASSLGELGNEQFF
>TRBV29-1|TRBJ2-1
CNVRLAKQFF
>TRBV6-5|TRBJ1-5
CATRQGYDNQPQHF
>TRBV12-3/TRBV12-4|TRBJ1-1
CASSYLGLQNTEAFF
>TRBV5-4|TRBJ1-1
CASSLAASTEAFF
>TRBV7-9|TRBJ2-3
CTSSLTTAPSTDTQYF
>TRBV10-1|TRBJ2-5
CASSESGYSAQYF
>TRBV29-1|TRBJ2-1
CSVASTRYNEQSF
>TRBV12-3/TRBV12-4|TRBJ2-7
CASSPVRTLAYEQYF
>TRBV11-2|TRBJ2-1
CASSFNWGVDEQFF
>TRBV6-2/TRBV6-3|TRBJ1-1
CASTSSANTEAFF
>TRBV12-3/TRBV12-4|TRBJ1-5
CASSLTGIGNQPQHF
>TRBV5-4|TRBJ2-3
CASSLPPGQGTDTQYF
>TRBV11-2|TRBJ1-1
CASSFGTGVSGAFF
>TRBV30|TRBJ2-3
CTWSAGGDTDTQYF
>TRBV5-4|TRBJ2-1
CASSLMANEFNEQFF
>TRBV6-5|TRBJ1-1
CASTTRVGEAFF
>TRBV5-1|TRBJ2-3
CASSLGQHTDTQYF
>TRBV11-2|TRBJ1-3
CVSSLNRARNTIYF
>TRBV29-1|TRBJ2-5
CSVEGAGETQYF
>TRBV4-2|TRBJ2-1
CASSQRGNEQFF
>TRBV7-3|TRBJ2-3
CASSLGAWGNTQYF
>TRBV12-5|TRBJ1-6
CASQGDSMNSPLHF
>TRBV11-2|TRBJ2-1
CASGTGGAGESFNEQFF
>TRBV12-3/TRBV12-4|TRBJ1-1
CPISRTRTEAFF
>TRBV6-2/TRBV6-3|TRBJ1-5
CASGSLQGNHQPQHF
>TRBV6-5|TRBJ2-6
CADSRDSGANVLTF
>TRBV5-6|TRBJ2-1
CASSRVGARFMNEQFF
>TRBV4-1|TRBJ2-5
CASSQRQGETQYF
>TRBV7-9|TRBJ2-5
CASSLVTPGAGETQYF
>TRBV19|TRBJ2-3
CASSIDPGGTTGTDTQYF
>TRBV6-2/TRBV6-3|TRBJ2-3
CASSHGLAGATDTQYF
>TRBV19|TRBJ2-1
CASRVGFQDPNNEQFF
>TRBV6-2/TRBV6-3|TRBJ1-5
CASSYAGGNQPQHF
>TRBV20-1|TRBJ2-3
CSASGLGGHTTDTQYF
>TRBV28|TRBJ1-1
CASSFPTIEAADPEAFF